These 31 T cell receptor beta chains came from one sample sequenced in a study of spatial heterogeneity in lung cancer (dated by TCRdb to about 2019). The method behind the library was 5' RACE. These reads were obtained on a NextSeq 500. The public reads were run again by TCRdb, first through fastp at Q25 and then through MiXCR, and only productive beta chains were kept. Identical CDR3 proteins give one entry, which carries the most common genes and DNA. A total of tens of thousands of distinct CDR3 sequences appear in this sample, approximately 8.6% of them only once. The biggest ten clones account for roughly 7.2% of the sample. According to the study, the label for this sample's time point signals: sample taken at primary tumor resection. TCR sequencing used whole RNA extracted from tumor and nontumor lung tissue, or from cryopreserved PBMC samples, without cell sorting. This specimen consisted of PBMCs, obtained at surgery. The receptors were sampled from a male donor with early-stage non-small cell lung cancer.

This clonotype came up many times. The V call is TRBV15, the J call TRBJ1-2; maybe TRBD1 (5 bases). The CDR3 is made up of 14 amino acids. Germline values: CDR1 LNHNV, CDR2 YYDKDF (reference sequence). Between the trimmed V and J ends, which lost 5 bases and 6 bases, there was a span of 16 bases. In DNA form, the CDR3 reads TGTGCCACCAGCCCGGCCGGCAGGGTCAATGGCTACACCTTC. Residues: CATSPAGRVNGYTF.

This clonotype was found many times. The chain couples TRBV2 to TRBJ1-1, with unresolved D. The CDR3 is 14 amino acids. V shed 4 bases and J shed 3 bases, with 12 bases lying between them. Germline CDR1 is SNHLY and CDR2 is FYNNEI. CDR3 sequence (DNA): TGTGCCAGCAGTGCCACGGACGGGGACACTGAAGCTTTCTTT. Its translation: CASSATDGDTEAFF.

In its sample, this clonotype was seen a few times. The V gene is TRBV5-1, the J gene TRBJ1-6; D unclear. The germline V gene has CDR1 SGHRS and CDR2 YFSETQ. Between the trimmed V and J ends, which lost 0 bases and 7 bases, there was a span of 8 bases. The CDR3 is 14 amino acids. The chain's CDR3 is CASSLVGANSPLHF. The CDR3 nucleotides read TGCGCCAGCAGCTTGGTCGGTGCCAATTCACCCCTCCACTTT.

This clonotype has a count of ten or more. This sequence joins TRBV28 and TRBJ1-5; D unresolved. This CDR3 spans 12 amino acids. Trimming removed 5 bases from V and 5 bases from J, with 7 bases in between. Germline CDR1 reads MDHEN; CDR2 reads SYDVKM. The CDR3 DNA is TGTGCCAGCAGTCTAAGTGATCAGCCCCAGCATTTT. It codes for CASSLSDQPQHF.

V gene TRBV12-3 or TRBV12-4 combines with J gene TRBJ1-1; weak D call: TRBD1 (6 bases). The CDR3 has 13 amino acids. With 7 bases removed from V and 1 base from J, the gap between germline ends came to 10 bases. The CDR3 region is CASTEQGNTEAFF. DNA for the CDR3: TGTGCCAGCACCGAACAGGGGAACACTGAAGCTTTCTTT.

The sample holds many counts of this clonotype. This sequence joins TRBV27 and TRBJ2-2; D possibly corresponds to TRBD1 (6 bases). Germline-derived CDR1 and CDR2 are MNHEY and SMNVEV (reference sequence). CDR3 length: 14 residues. V shed 6 bases and J shed 3 bases, with 11 bases lying between them. Here the CDR3 reads CASSSGQYTGELFF. The CDR3, as DNA: TGTGCCAGCAGCAGTGGACAGTACACCGGGGAGCTGTTTTTT.

The genes are TRBV5-1 and TRBJ1-2; 9 bases map to TRBD1. This CDR3 has 13 residues. Germline V gene lookup returns CDR1 SGHRS and CDR2 YFSETQ. V lost 0 bases and J lost 8; bases outside the gene matches: 2. CDR3 in DNA: TGCGCCAGCAGCTTGGGACAGGGGGAAGGCTACACCTTC. It codes for CASSLGQGEGYTF.

J is TRBJ1-6 and V is TRBV3-1, with D hard to call. Germline V gene data show CDR1 as LGHDT and CDR2 as YNNKEL (reference sequence). The germline V and J ends were trimmed by 5 bases and 9 bases, with 17 bases remaining between them. This CDR3 comprises 15 residues. CDR3 coding DNA: TGTGCCAGCAGCTCGCAGGAGGCCGCGGGTTCACCCCTCCACTTT. Translated: CASSSQEAAGSPLHF.

The gene calls are TRBV7-2 and TRBJ2-5; 8 bases agree with TRBD1. The CDR3 extends over 12 amino acids. V lost 5 bases, J lost 7 bases, and 3 bases stayed unmatched. Looked up from germline, CDR1 is SGHTA and CDR2 is FQGNSA. CDR3 DNA: TGTGCCAGCAGCGAAGGACAGGGGACCCAGTACTTC. Translation gives CASSEGQGTQYF.

This clonotype was seen at least ten times. This chain connects TRBV28 to TRBJ1-5, with a weak D call TRBD1 (6 bases). Germline lookup yields CDR1 MDHEN and CDR2 SYDVKM. Trimming removed 1 base from V and 12 bases from J, with 16 bases in between. The length of the CDR3 is 14 residues. The CDR3 nucleotides read TGTGCCAGCAGTTTATTATCCCATGGACAGAACCAGCATTTT. As protein: CASSLLSHGQNQHF.

Written as DNA, the CDR3 is TGTGCCAGCAGTGACTTCCAACCAGGGGGTAGTGGCTACACCTTC. It encodes CASSDFQPGGSGYTF. This chain connects TRBV6-1 to TRBJ1-2; 7 nucleotides match TRBD1. The CDR3 covers 15 residues. The V segment lost 3 bases and the J segment 7 bases; nucleotides outside the gene matches: 11. Germline V gene data show CDR1 as MNHNS and CDR2 as SASEGT.

This clonotype was seen only a few times. The chain couples TRBV7-2 to TRBJ2-1, with D unclear. Germline lookup yields CDR1 SGHTA and CDR2 FQGNSA. V lost 5 bases, J lost 9 bases, and 11 bases lay in between. The CDR3 is made up of 12 amino acids. The CDR3 DNA sequence: TGTGCCAGCAGCGAGAGTTGGACTGAGCAGTTCTTC. Translated, it gives CASSESWTEQFF.

This clonotype occurred many times. The rearrangement joins TRBV4-2 to TRBJ2-5, with 8 nucleotides matching TRBD2. This CDR3 has 15 residues. V lost 3 bases to trimming and J lost 5 bases; unmatched junction nucleotides: 8. Germline V CDR1 and CDR2: LGHNA, YNFKEQ. CDR3 nucleotide sequence: TGTGCCAGCAGCCAGCTACTAGCGGAGGGTGAGACCCAGTACTTC. It encodes CASSQLLAEGETQYF.

In this sample, this clonotype turned up many times. V and J are TRBV5-1 and TRBJ2-7, with D maybe TRBD2 (7 bases). From germline, CDR1 is SGHRS and CDR2 YFSETQ. V shed 3 bases and J shed 5 bases, with 18 bases lying between them. This CDR3 has 15 residues. In DNA, the CDR3 is TGCGCCAGCAGCTCCGGGCGGCGGGGGCGACACGAGCAGTACTTC. The encoded protein is CASSSGRRGRHEQYF.

The chain uses TRBV6-2 or TRBV6-3 and TRBJ2-1; possible D gene TRBD2, 6 bases. V gave up 7 bases and J gave up 4 bases, with 14 bases separating them. This CDR3 contains 14 residues. Germline CDR1 reads MNHEY; CDR2 reads SVGEGT. This chain's CDR3 is CASTDGGAYNEQFF. The CDR3 region has the DNA TGTGCCAGCACGGACGGGGGTGCATACAATGAGCAGTTCTTC.

V usage is TRBV5-1 and J usage is TRBJ1-4; D unclear. Trimming removed 0 bases at V and 8 bases at J, with 14 bases between. This CDR3 has 15 amino acids. The germline V gene encodes CDR1 SGHRS and CDR2 YFSETQ. The CDR3 is CASSLGASTSEKLFF. The CDR3 DNA follows: TGCGCCAGCAGCTTGGGGGCCAGCACGAGCGAAAAACTGTTTTTT. Variable domain in full (rest from reference TRBV5-1 and TRBJ1-4): KAGVTQTPRYLIKTRGQQVTLSCSPISGHRSVSWYQQTPGQGLQFLFEYFSETQRNKGNFPGRFSGRQFSNSRSEMNVSTLELGDSALYLCASSLGASTSEKLFFGSGTQLSVL.

The sample holds many counts of this clonotype. The gene calls are TRBV29-1 and TRBJ2-7, with TRBD1 as a possible D gene (5 bases). In germline, CDR1 is SQVTM, CDR2 ANQGSEA. The CDR3 spans 14 residues. Trimming took off 1 base at V and 4 bases at J, with 14 bases between the two ends. The CDR3 DNA follows: TGCAGCGTTGAAGGTGACAGATCAAGATACGAGCAGTACTTC. Amino acid sequence: CSVEGDRSRYEQYF.

Here the CDR3 DNA reads TGTGCCAGTAGTATCCCTCCGATGGCCGGGGAGCTGTTTTTT. It is translated as CASSIPPMAGELFF. This chain joins TRBV19 and TRBJ2-2, with unresolved D. Trimming removed 3 bases at V and 6 bases at J, with 11 bases between. Germline V gene sequence: CDR1 LNHDA, CDR2 SQIVND (reference sequence). The CDR3 is made up of 14 amino acids.

Concerning this clonotype itself: The junction and the germline gene differ at one end; a read error may be behind it. The rearrangement links TRBV20-1 to TRBJ1-3; D ambiguous. Germline V lookup: CDR1 DFQATT, CDR2 SNEGSKA (reference sequence). This CDR3 has 16 amino acids. The CDR3 is CSASLGGKSSGNIIYF. DNA for the CDR3: TGCAGTGCTAGCTTAGGAGGGAAAAGCTCTGGAAACATCATATATTTT.

This clonotype was counted at least ten times. The V call is TRBV30, the J call TRBJ1-4; tentative D call: TRBD1 (5 bases). CDR3 length: 15 residues. Per germline, CDR1 GTSNPN and CDR2 SVGIG (reference sequence). With 0 bases removed from V and 2 bases from J, the gap between germline ends came to 10 bases. CDR3 DNA sequence: TGTGCCTGGAGTGTACGTGGGGGGACTAATGAAAAACTGTTTTTT. Its translation is CAWSVRGGTNEKLFF.

This chain uses TRBV19 with TRBJ2-7; no definite D call. Germline CDR1 LNHDA, CDR2 SQIVND (reference sequence). Trimming took off 6 bases at V and 3 bases at J, with 15 bases between the two ends. CDR3 size: 14 residues. CDR3 nucleotide sequence: TGTGCCAGTAGCCCGAGGATACTCAGCTACGAGCAGTACTTC. Translated: CASSPRILSYEQYF. The variable domain in full, with the rest retrieved from reference TRBV19 and TRBJ2-7, is DGGITQSPKYLFRKEGQNVTLSCEQNLNHDAMYWYRQDPGQGLRLIYYSQIVNDFQKGDIAEGYSVSREKKESFPLTVTSAQKNPTAFYLCASSPRILSYEQYFGPGTRLTVT.

The chain has TRBV4-1 and TRBJ2-1, with D uncertain. This CDR3 spans 14 amino acids. V was trimmed by 1 base and J by 8 bases, leaving 12 bases between them. CDR1 is MGHRA and CDR2 is YSYEKL in the germline V gene. CDR3 nucleotide sequence: TGCGCCAGCAGCCAAGTCGCTACGAGTTATGAGCAGTTCTTC. It specifies CASSQVATSYEQFF.

J is TRBJ2-7 and V is TRBV2, with a tentative D call TRBD2 (6 bases). The CDR3 sequence is 13 residues long. V shed 7 bases and J shed 7 bases, with 17 bases lying between them. Germline CDR1 and CDR2: SNHLY and FYNNEI. In nucleotides, the CDR3 is TGTGCCAGCAAACGGGGACCTGCGGGAGAGCAGTACTTC. This encodes CASKRGPAGEQYF.

This clonotype has a count of ten or more. The chain combines TRBV19 with TRBJ2-1; TRBD2 matches 7 bases. The J segment lost 4 bases and the V segment lost 1 base, leaving 7 bases of the junction unmatched. The CDR3 has 16 amino acids. Germline CDR1 and CDR2: LNHDA and SQIVND (reference sequence). The CDR3 nucleotides read TGTGCCAGTAGTATAGGACGGGACGGGGGGTACAATGAGCAGTTCTTC. Translated: CASSIGRDGGYNEQFF. Full variable domain (outside the CDR3, taken from reference TRBV19 and TRBJ2-1): DGGITQSPKYLFRKEGQNVTLSCEQNLNHDAMYWYRQDPGQGLRLIYYSQIVNDFQKGDIAEGYSVSREKKESFPLTVTSAQKNPTAFYLCASSIGRDGGYNEQFFGPGTRLTVL.

This chain links TRBV6-5 with TRBJ2-1, with TRBD2 identical over 11 bases. Germline CDR1 and CDR2: MNHEY and SVGAGI. With V trimmed by 6 bases and J by 7 bases, 8 bases remained unmatched. The CDR3 runs to 15 residues. DNA for the CDR3: TGTGCCAGCAGGGCCGGGACTAGCGGTTCGAATGAGCAGTTCTTC. Its translation: CASRAGTSGSNEQFF.

This rearrangement joins TRBV2 to TRBJ1-5, with 7 bases lining up with TRBD1. CDR1 is SNHLY and CDR2 is FYNNEI in the germline V gene. V dropped 6 bases and J dropped 4; count of bases not matched to a gene: 15. This CDR3 region has 17 residues. The CDR3 loop reads CASSALAPTGANQPQHF. The CDR3, as DNA: TGTGCCAGCAGCGCGCTGGCACCAACAGGGGCAAATCAGCCCCAGCATTTT.

This clonotype was seen ten or more times. The chain has TRBV18 and TRBJ1-4, with TRBD1 matching over 7 bases. Germline CDR1 and CDR2: KGHSH and LQKENI. The junction had 10 bases not matched to a gene; V was cut back by 3 bases and J by 0 bases. This CDR3 has 18 amino acids. The CDR3 DNA reads TGTGCCAGCTCACCGAATCCGGGACAGATTGCAACTAATGAAAAACTGTTTTTT. This encodes CASSPNPGQIATNEKLFF.

As concerns this clonotype: A much larger clone lies one base from this, so it may be a read error. Here the CDR3 omits its conserved ending phenylalanine or tryptophan, so a read error is the likely source. The rearrangement links TRBV2 to TRBJ2-3, with D perhaps matching TRBD2 (6 bases). CDR1 is SNHLY, CDR2 FYNNEI, per germline. This CDR3 is 15 amino acids long. V lost 4 bases, J lost 5 bases, and 16 bases lay in between. The CDR3 spells CASSVEGLYQDTQYY. For the CDR3, the DNA is TGTGCCAGCAGTGTAGAAGGACTATATCAAGATACGCAGTATTAT.

As concerns this clonotype: This sequence may be a read error, since a much larger clone differs from it by one base. This rearrangement joins TRBV7-8 to TRBJ2-2, with a weak D call TRBD2 (6 bases). Trimming took 5 bases from V and 5 from J, leaving 15 bases between them. Germline V gives CDR1 SGHVS, CDR2 FQNEAQ. CDR3 length: 15 residues. The CDR3 loop is CASSRGTLKTGELFF. CDR3 sequence (DNA): TGTGCCAGCAGCCGCGGGACTTTGAAGACCGGGGAGCTGTTTTTT.

At least ten counts were recorded for this clonotype. J is TRBJ2-1 and V is TRBV5-1, with D tentatively TRBD2 (6 bases). The CDR3 extends over 14 amino acids. V lost 0 bases and J 2 bases, leaving 6 bases between the germline ends. The germline CDR1 and CDR2 sequences are SGHRS and YFSETQ. CDR3: CASSLGTTYNEQFF. The CDR3 region has the DNA TGCGCCAGCAGCTTGGGGACTACCTACAATGAGCAGTTCTTC.

The genes are TRBV5-4 and TRBJ1-1; 8 bases fit TRBD1. V trimming: 2 bases; J trimming: 3 bases; junction bases outside the gene matches: 6. The CDR3 runs to 15 residues. Looked up from germline, CDR1 is SGHNT and CDR2 is YYREEE (reference sequence). As DNA, the CDR3 is TGTGCCAGCAGCTTAATCAGGGGGCAGGACACTGAAGCTTTCTTT. Translated, it gives CASSLIRGQDTEAFF.